The rows below give T cell receptor beta chains drawn from one sample of a study of cytomegalovirus exposure and HLA in healthy donors. TCRdb's table, derived via immunoSEQ multiplex PCR, lists solely in-frame clones and lacks some. The table includes around 99,000 clones, around 78% detected once. The sequencing input was PBMCs. The receptors were sampled from a man aged 25 to 45 in good health and CMV-seronegative. Both conserved end residues are part of each CDR3. The D gene is left open where the match is weak. Only part of the rows carry a size: once, few, many, or a class if the clone is expanded.

j_call cdr3_length d_call v_call clone_size cdr3_aa cdr3_nt
TRBJ1-1 13 NA TRBV30 NA CAWLETRNTEACF TGTGCCTGGTTGGAGACGAGGAACACTGAAGCTTGCTTT
TRBJ2-7 12 NA TRBV11-2 few CASSLGGLEQYF TGTGCCAGCAGCTTAGGGGGACTCGAGCAGTACTTC
TRBJ2-7 15 TRBD2 TRBV7-6 NA CASSSSSGGGYEQYF TGTGCCAGCAGCTCCAGTAGCGGGGGCGGCTACGAGCAGTACTTC
TRBJ2-3 17 TRBD2 TRBV28 NA CASSSWTSGRAPDTQYF TGTGCCAGCAGTTCCTGGACTAGCGGGAGGGCCCCAGATACGCAGTATTTT
TRBJ2-3 16 TRBD2 TRBV9 once CASSVRTSGSTDTQYF TGTGCCAGCAGCGTAAGGACTAGCGGGTCCACAGATACGCAGTATTTT
TRBJ2-5 15 TRBD1 TRBV4-1 NA CASSQGTGEWETQYF TGCGCCAGCAGCCAAGGAACAGGGGAGTGGGAGACCCAGTACTTC
TRBJ1-1 16 TRBD1 TRBV4-1 NA CASSQDVKGANTEAFF TGCGCCAGCAGCCAAGACGTGAAGGGGGCGAACACTGAAGCTTTCTTT
TRBJ1-5 14 NA TRBV6-1 NA CASSEASYRGPQHF TGTGCCAGCAGTGAAGCAAGCTACCGGGGGCCCCAGCATTTT
TRBJ1-4 16 TRBD1 TRBV5-1 NA CASSGQGGTTNEKLFF TGCGCCAGCAGCGGACAGGGGGGTACAACTAATGAAAAACTGTTTTTT
TRBJ2-5 13 NA TRBV27 NA CASSLGGGETQYF TGTGCCAGCAGTTTGGGAGGGGGAGAGACCCAGTACTTC
TRBJ2-5 14 TRBD2 TRBV7-8 NA CASSSLAGVETQYF TGTGCCAGCAGCTCATTAGCGGGAGTAGAGACCCAGTACTTC
TRBJ2-7 15 TRBD2 TRBV9 once CASSLSTTSVYEQYF TGTGCCAGCAGCCTTTCTACGACTAGCGTCTACGAGCAGTACTTC
TRBJ2-3 14 TRBD2 TRBV10-3 NA CAIMEREGSDTQYF TGTGCCATCATGGAGCGGGAGGGGTCAGATACGCAGTATTTT
TRBJ1-2 15 NA TRBV5-1 NA CASSPRGGANYGYTF TGCGCCAGCAGCCCGCGGGGGGGAGCTAACTATGGCTACACCTTC
TRBJ1-1 11 NA TRBV29-1 few CSVQTNTEAFF TGCAGCGTACAAACGAACACTGAAGCTTTCTTT
TRBJ2-1 15 NA TRBV11-2 few CASSLNQGTYNEQFF TGTGCCAGCAGCTTAAACCAGGGGACCTACAATGAGCAGTTCTTC
TRBJ2-2 14 NA TRBV11-2 NA CASSEGTGAGELFF TGTGCCAGCAGCGAAGGGACTGGGGCCGGGGAGCTGTTTTTT
TRBJ2-2 16 TRBD2 TRBV5-1 NA CASSLGRRGRTGELFF TGCGCCAGCAGCTTGGGACGTCGCGGGAGAACCGGGGAGCTGTTTTTT
TRBJ2-3 16 NA TRBV7-2 NA CASSRARGGPGDTQYF TGTGCCAGCAGCCGTGCCCGTGGAGGGCCGGGAGATACGCAGTATTTT
TRBJ1-2 15 TRBD1 TRBV5-6 NA CASSLLPGQVYGYTF TGTGCCAGCAGCTTGTTACCGGGACAGGTTTATGGCTACACCTTC
TRBJ1-6 18 TRBD1 TRBV7-6 NA CASSFQARTGGYNSPLHF TGTGCCAGCAGCTTTCAAGCTAGGACAGGGGGTTATAATTCACCCCTCCACTTT
TRBJ1-6 16 TRBD1 TRBV15 NA CATSRARGTGGGTLHF TGTGCCACCAGCAGAGCGCGGGGGACAGGGGGAGGAACCCTCCACTTT
TRBJ2-1 13 TRBD2 TRBV28 NA CASSSSAGEEQFF TGTGCCAGCAGTTCCTCAGCGGGAGAGGAGCAGTTCTTC
TRBJ2-3 17 TRBD2 TRBV15 NA CATSRVLAGATTDTQYF TGTGCCACCAGCAGAGTACTAGCGGGGGCTACCACAGATACGCAGTATTTT
TRBJ2-3 13 NA TRBV19 NA CASRTTGTDTQYF TGTGCCAGTAGGACGACAGGCACAGATACGCAGTATTTT
TRBJ2-7 15 NA TRBV5-6 NA CASTRRGTGNYEQYF TGTGCCAGCACCCGGCGTGGAACAGGTAACTACGAGCAGTACTTC
TRBJ2-7 12 NA TRBV7-9 NA CSSSPDPGEQYF TGTTCCAGCAGCCCCGACCCGGGCGAGCAGTACTTC
TRBJ1-2 14 NA TRBV5-1 NA CASSLEILNYGYTF TGCGCCAGCAGCTTGGAGATACTAAACTATGGCTACACCTTC
TRBJ2-3 15 TRBD1 TRBV5-1 NA CASSFGQGSTDTQYF TGCGCCAGCAGCTTCGGACAGGGGAGCACAGATACGCAGTATTTT
TRBJ2-3 12 TRBD1 TRBV7-9 NA CASSLIGTGGVF TGTGCCAGCAGCTTAATTGGGACAGGGGGCGTATTT
TRBJ1-3 16 NA TRBV7-3 NA CASSLGPGSSGNTIYF TGTGCCAGCAGCCTAGGCCCTGGGTCCTCTGGAAACACCATATATTTT
TRBJ1-2 15 NA TRBV9 NA CASSADGQLGYGYTF TGTGCCAGCAGCGCCGACGGACAGTTGGGCTATGGCTACACCTTC
TRBJ1-1 17 TRBD1 TRBV11-2 NA CASSLKGTAGEVWLAFF TGTGCCAGCAGCTTAAAAGGGACAGCTGGGGAGGTTTGGTTAGCTTTCTTT
TRBJ2-7 16 TRBD1 TRBV4-2 NA CASSQVAGQGAYEQYF TGTGCCAGCAGCCAAGTCGCGGGACAGGGGGCTTACGAGCAGTACTTC
TRBJ2-7 15 TRBD2 TRBV10-3 NA CAISGGTSGGYEQYF TGTGCCATCAGTGGAGGGACTAGCGGGGGCTACGAGCAGTACTTC
TRBJ2-7 11 NA TRBV7-9 NA CASSSNYEQYF TGTGCCAGCAGCTCTAACTACGAGCAGTACTTC
TRBJ1-3 12 TRBD1 TRBV29-1 NA CSVHRGGNTIYF TGCAGCGTCCACAGGGGTGGAAACACCATATATTTT
TRBJ1-2 11 TRBD1 TRBV6-5 NA CASGTVYGYTF TGTGCCAGCGGGACAGTCTATGGCTACACCTTC
TRBJ1-4 15 NA TRBV15 NA CATRGEGWANEKLFF TGTGCCACCAGAGGGGAGGGCTGGGCTAATGAAAAACTGTTTTTT
TRBJ2-7 15 NA TRBV7-3 NA CASSLGTPGWGEQYF TGTGCCAGCAGCCTCGGGACTCCGGGGTGGGGCGAGCAGTACTTC
TRBJ2-4 17 TRBD2 TRBV7-2 NA CASSLARATSPKNIQYF TGTGCCAGCAGCTTAGCTCGGGCGACTAGCCCTAAAAACATTCAGTACTTC
TRBJ2-3 15 NA TRBV7-6 few CASSPSGRPTDTQYF TGTGCCAGCAGCCCGTCCGGGAGACCCACAGATACGCAGTATTTT
TRBJ1-1 15 TRBD1 TRBV5-1 NA CASRPQGQGNTEAFF TGCGCCAGCAGACCACAGGGACAGGGAAACACTGAAGCTTTCTTT
TRBJ2-5 17 TRBD1 TRBV18 NA CASSPPWGTGRYETQYF TGTGCCAGCTCACCACCGTGGGGGACAGGGCGGTATGAGACCCAGTACTTC
TRBJ1-3 18 TRBD1 TRBV18 NA CASSPLPPTGVSGNTIYF TGTGCCAGCTCACCACTGCCTCCTACAGGGGTCTCTGGAAACACCATATATTTT
TRBJ2-7 14 TRBD2 TRBV18 NA CASSPGTSGIGQYF TGTGCCAGCTCCCCGGGGACTAGCGGGATCGGGCAGTACTTC
TRBJ1-1 14 TRBD1 TRBV27 NA CASSATRGKGEAFF TGTGCCAGCAGTGCGACCAGGGGGAAGGGTGAAGCTTTCTTT
TRBJ2-3 20 TRBD1 TRBV9 NA CASSVGGINTGAVGTDTQYF TGTGCCAGCAGCGTAGGTGGGATAAATACAGGGGCGGTGGGGACAGATACGCAGTATTTT
TRBJ1-2 12 NA TRBV2 few CASRDNNYGYTF TGTGCCAGCAGGGACAACAACTATGGCTACACCTTC
TRBJ1-6 15 NA TRBV28 NA CTSLGAGVYNSPLHF TGTACTTCCCTTGGGGCAGGGGTTTATAATTCACCCCTCCACTTT
TRBJ1-3 14 NA TRBV29-1 NA CSGTDTISGNTIYF TGCAGCGGCACCGACACGATCTCTGGAAACACCATATATTTT
TRBJ1-5 19 NA TRBV12-1 NA CASSSHREQGYYSNQPQHF TGTGCCAGCAGCTCACATAGGGAACAGGGTTATTATAGCAATCAGCCCCAGCATTTT
TRBJ1-1 14 NA TRBV6-1 NA CASSGRGRDTEAFF TGTGCCAGCAGTGGACGGGGGAGGGACACTGAAGCTTTCTTT
TRBJ1-4 14 TRBD1 TRBV30 once CAWSGTGDNEKLFF TGTGCCTGGAGTGGCACAGGGGATAATGAAAAACTGTTTTTT